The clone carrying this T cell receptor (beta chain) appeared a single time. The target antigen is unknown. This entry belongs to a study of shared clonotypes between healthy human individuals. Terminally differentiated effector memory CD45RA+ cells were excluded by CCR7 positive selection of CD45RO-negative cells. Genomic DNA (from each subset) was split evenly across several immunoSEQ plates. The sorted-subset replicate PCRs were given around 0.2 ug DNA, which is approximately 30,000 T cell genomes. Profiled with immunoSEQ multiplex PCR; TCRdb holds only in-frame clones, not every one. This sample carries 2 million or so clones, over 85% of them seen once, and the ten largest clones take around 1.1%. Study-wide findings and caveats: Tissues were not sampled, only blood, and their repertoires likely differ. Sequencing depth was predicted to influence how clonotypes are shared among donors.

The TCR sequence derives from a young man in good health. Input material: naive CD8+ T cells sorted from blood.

Written as DNA, the CDR3 is TGTGCCAGCAGTTTAGGGTTAAGCGGGAGCACAGATACGCAGTATTTT. Translated: CASSLGLSGSTDTQYF. V usage is TRBV27 and J usage is TRBJ2-3; TRBD2 is a possible D gene (6 bases). The CDR3 spans 16 residues. Trimming removed 2 bases at V and 0 bases at J, with 12 bases between. Looked up from germline, CDR1 is MNHEY and CDR2 is SMNVEV (reference sequence).